One sample yielded the 15 T cell receptor beta chains listed below, sequenced in a study of identical twins (dated by TCRdb to the mid-2010s). Library preparation used 5' RACE. TCRdb records Illumina HiSeq 2000 as the sequencer. The public reads were reprocessed in TCRdb via fastp at Q25 and MiXCR, keeping in-frame beta chains. Rows are unified per CDR3 protein, each entry keeping the most common DNA and genes. The sample has fewer than 900,000 distinct CDR3 sequences on record, about 20% of them singletons. 4% to 5.5% of the sample is taken by the ten largest. The data were also submitted as part of a second study, on T cells expressing NK-cell markers.

Sample: PBMCs. The receptors stem from a woman younger than 30 in good health.

The rearrangement links TRBV10-3 to TRBJ2-3; D remains ambiguous. The CDR3 runs to 15 residues. Germline values: CDR1 ENHRY, CDR2 SYGVKD. Trimming left V 3 bases short and J 3 bases short, with 13 bases between. The CDR3: CAISDNWGDTDTQYF. CDR3 bases: TGTGCCATCAGTGATAACTGGGGTGATACAGATACGCAGTATTTT.

The chain is built from TRBV15 and TRBJ1-5; a possible D gene is TRBD1 (5 bases). The CDR3 contains 14 residues. Per germline, CDR1 LNHNV and CDR2 YYDKDF (reference sequence). V was cut by 5 bases and J by 3 bases, with 11 bases left in between. The DNA of the CDR3 is TGTGCCACCAGCCCGGGACCGTTCAATCAGCCCCAGCATTTT. As protein: CATSPGPFNQPQHF.

This clonotype was detected only a few times. The chain joins TRBV10-2 to TRBJ2-5; D unresolved. V shed 8 bases and J shed 2 bases, with 9 bases lying between them. CDR3 length: 12 amino acids. Germline CDR1 is WSHSY and CDR2 is SAAADI. CDR3 nucleotide sequence: TGCGCCAGCCGTCGATCGCAAGAGACCCAGTACTTC. Its translation is CASRRSQETQYF.

This chain links TRBV6-5 with TRBJ1-6; 7 nucleotides match TRBD1. V was pared by 3 bases and J by 4 bases, with 9 bases of the junction left unmatched. CDR1 MNHEY and CDR2 SVGAGI come from the germline V gene. The CDR3 sequence is 17 residues long. CDR3 sequence reads: CASSYYKQGLYNSPLHF. The CDR3 DNA is TGTGCCAGCAGTTATTACAAACAGGGGCTGTATAATTCACCCCTCCACTTT.

The V call is TRBV7-2, the J call TRBJ1-1; D gene ambiguous. Trimming removed 2 bases at V and 1 base at J, with 14 bases between. CDR3 length: 16 amino acids. The germline CDR1 and CDR2 sequences are SGHTA and FQGNSA. This chain's CDR3 is CASSLRRSAGNTEAFF. DNA for the CDR3: TGTGCCAGCAGCTTACGTAGATCAGCAGGGAACACTGAAGCTTTCTTT. The whole variable domain, remainder taken from reference TRBV7-2 and TRBJ1-1, is GAGVSQSPSNKVTEKGKDVELRCDPISGHTALYWYRQSLGQGLEFLIYFQGNSAPDKSGLPSDRFSAERTGGSVSTLTIQRTQQEDSAVYLCASSLRRSAGNTEAFFGQGTRLTVV.

There are many counts of this clonotype. The chain uses TRBV20-1 and TRBJ2-7, with 11 bases lining up with TRBD2. This CDR3 is built from 14 residues. Germline CDR1 DFQATT, CDR2 SNEGSKA (reference sequence). V shed 0 bases, J shed 5 bases, and the junction held 3 bases outside the gene matches. CDR3 DNA: TGCAGTGCTAGAGAACTAGCGGGGGTAAACGAGCAGTACTTC. Protein product: CSARELAGVNEQYF.

This chain links TRBV6-2 or TRBV6-3 with TRBJ2-5, with D perhaps matching TRBD1 or TRBD2 (5 bases each). This CDR3 region has 15 residues. Trimming removed 6 bases at V and 5 bases at J, with 19 bases between. Germline assignment: CDR1 MNHEY and CDR2 SVGEGT. The CDR3 loop is CASRYLGSEGETQYF. DNA of the CDR3: TGTGCCAGCAGGTACCTTGGAAGCGAGGGGGAGACCCAGTACTTC.

In its sample, this clonotype was seen a few times. The J gene is TRBJ2-3, the V gene TRBV5-1, with no clear D. This CDR3 comprises 12 residues. Germline CDR1 reads SGHRS; CDR2 reads YFSETQ. The V end was cut by 4 bases, the J end by 2 bases, with 5 bases between. The CDR3 region is CASSQFTDTQYF. Written as DNA, the CDR3 is TGCGCCAGCAGCCAATTCACAGATACGCAGTATTTT.

This clonotype was seen only once. The genes are TRBV28 and TRBJ2-5; D tentatively reads TRBD1 or TRBD2 (5 bases each). Germline CDR1 and CDR2: MDHEN and SYDVKM. The CDR3 runs 14 residues. Trimming stripped 3 bases from V and 5 bases from J, with 13 bases between. The CDR3 nucleotides read TGTGCCAGCAGTTTGGGACCGCAAATTGAGACCCAGTACTTC. Translation gives CASSLGPQIETQYF.

This clonotype was seen repeatedly, ten times or more. V usage is TRBV2 and J usage is TRBJ1-1, with D perhaps TRBD1 (5 bases). The CDR3 extends over 13 amino acids. The germline V and J ends were trimmed by 6 bases and 1 base, with 9 bases remaining between them. Germline V gene sequence: CDR1 SNHLY, CDR2 FYNNEI. CDR3 sequence (DNA): TGTGCCAGCAGGGCAGGGCAGAACACTGAAGCTTTCTTT. Amino acid sequence: CASRAGQNTEAFF.

This chain connects TRBV5-1 to TRBJ1-4, with a tentative D call TRBD1 (5 bases). The CDR3 contains 17 residues. Germline values: CDR1 SGHRS, CDR2 YFSETQ. Deletions cut 4 bases from V and 4 bases from J, with 20 bases between. CDR3 in amino acids: CASSTKVTRGGNEKLFF. DNA of the CDR3: TGCGCCAGCAGCACCAAGGTCACGCGCGGGGGTAATGAAAAACTGTTTTTT.

A few counts support this clonotype. The chain uses TRBV9 and TRBJ2-3; the D call may be TRBD1 or TRBD2 (6 bases each). The CDR3 runs to 15 residues. Trimming pared 0 bases from V and 2 bases from J, leaving 10 bases between. Germline values: CDR1 SGDLS, CDR2 YYNGEE. The CDR3 nucleotides are TGTGCCAGCAGCGTAGGTGGGGGGCCCACAGATACGCAGTATTTT. Translation gives CASSVGGGPTDTQYF.

The chain links TRBV6-1 to TRBJ1-5; no clear D gene. V dropped 5 bases and J dropped 6 bases, with 14 bases sitting between them. The CDR3 has 14 amino acids. Germline values: CDR1 MNHNS, CDR2 SASEGT. The CDR3 is CASSQGWSGQPQHF. The CDR3, as DNA: TGTGCCAGCAGTCAAGGATGGTCCGGTCAGCCCCAGCATTTT.

The rearrangement uses TRBV7-2 and TRBJ2-7; 10 nucleotides match TRBD2. This CDR3 is built from 13 residues. Germline V lookup: CDR1 SGHTA, CDR2 FQGNSA. V shed 8 bases, J shed 6 bases, and the junction held 7 bases outside the gene matches. The chain's CDR3 is CASGAGGPREQYF. For the CDR3, the DNA is TGTGCCAGCGGAGCGGGAGGGCCCCGCGAGCAGTACTTC.

The DNA of the CDR3 is TGCGCCAGCAGCTTGCTTAGCGGGGGGGTGTTGGGCACAGATACGCAGTATTTT. Translated, it gives CASSLLSGGVLGTDTQYF. The V call is TRBV5-1, the J call TRBJ2-3, with 11 bases matching TRBD2. The CDR3 totals 18 residues. Per germline, CDR1 SGHRS and CDR2 YFSETQ. J lost 1 base, V lost 1 base, and 8 bases had no gene match.